This T cell receptor (beta chain) is drawn from a study of technical replicates of blood from a handful of donors. V lost 3 bases, J lost 4 bases, and 9 bases lay in between. The germline V gene has CDR1 LNHNV and CDR2 YYDKDF (reference sequence). This CDR3 has 13 amino acids. Profiled with immunoSEQ multiplex PCR; TCRdb holds only in-frame clones, not every one. The repertoire includes over 85,000 clones, 95% to 97% of them detected once, and roughly 0.36% sits in the top ten. The receptor's source is a human donor in good health. Source material: T cells isolated from PBMCs. The chain employs TRBV15 and TRBJ1-2; D remains ambiguous. The CDR3 DNA sequence: TGTGCCACCAGCAGTCATAGCCTCTATGGCTACACCTTC. Translating gives CATSSHSLYGYTF.